A single sample gave rise to the 18 T cell receptor beta chains below, sequenced in a study of blood T cell repertoires in COVID-19 (TCRdb year 2020). Library method: the immunoSEQ multiplex PCR assay. The immuneACCESS repertoire file appears here via TCRdb, limited to in-frame rearrangements. These files lack a portion of the clones; in checked studies, under half of the deficit traces to unresolved V genes, and the cause of the others is not known. Recorded for this sample are 75,000 to 95,000 clones; 87% of them occurred a single time. The ten most abundant clones make up about 17% of the sample. The specimen sequenced was peripheral blood. Every receptor here comes from a woman in her sixties or seventies with COVID-19, enrolled during active disease.

J is TRBJ1-6 and V is TRBV2; 7 bases line up with TRBD1. The junction had 10 bases not matched to a gene; V was cut back by 7 bases and J by 13 bases. CDR3 length equals 13 residues. The germline V gene has CDR1 SNHLY and CDR2 FYNNEI. CDR3 region: CASTSRQGVPLHF. CDR3 nucleotide sequence: TGTGCCAGCACCTCCCGACAGGGAGTTCCCCTCCACTTT.

This sequence joins TRBV6-5 and TRBJ1-5, with D unclear. The CDR3 runs to 12 residues. The V end lost 4 bases, the J end lost 6 bases, and 7 bases lay between the germline ends. Germline V gene sequence: CDR1 MNHEY, CDR2 SVGAGI. Here the CDR3 reads CASSSNSQPQHF. The CDR3 DNA is TGTGCCAGCAGTTCCAACTCTCAGCCCCAGCATTTT.

The chain recombines TRBV6-2 or TRBV6-3 with TRBJ2-5; TRBD1 is a possible D gene (6 bases). CDR1 is MNHEY and CDR2 is SVGEGT in the germline V gene. This CDR3 has 15 amino acids. V was cut by 6 bases and J by 5 bases, with 19 bases left in between. CDR3 nucleotides: TGTGCCAGCAGCACCCCACAGGGTTTAGGGGAGACCCAGTACTTC. Amino acid sequence: CASSTPQGLGETQYF.

The chain recombines TRBV7-9 with TRBJ2-2; 10 bases are a match to TRBD1. The V and J ends lost 1 base and 1 base, in that order; junction bases with no gene match: 0. Germline CDR1 reads SEHNR; CDR2 reads FQNEAQ (reference sequence). The CDR3 spans 16 residues. The CDR3 nucleotides are TGTGCCAGCAGCTTAGGGGACAGGGGGAACACCGGGGAGCTGTTTTTT. Its translation is CASSLGDRGNTGELFF.

The J gene is TRBJ2-7, the V gene TRBV7-8; D may be TRBD2 (5 bases). Germline V gene lookup returns CDR1 SGHVS and CDR2 FQNEAQ. V lost 5 bases, J lost 2 bases, and 13 bases lay in between. The CDR3 loop spans 14 amino acids. CDR3 DNA: TGTGCCAGCAGCCGAGACTCGACTACCTACGAGCAGTACTTC. This sequence encodes CASSRDSTTYEQYF.

The rearrangement joins TRBV5-1 to TRBJ2-3; 11 positions agree with TRBD2. After removal of 0 bases from V and 4 bases from J, the junction contained 4 bases not matched to a gene. Germline CDR1 and CDR2: SGHRS and YFSETQ. The CDR3 has 16 residues. CDR3 DNA: TGCGCCAGCAGCTTGGGCCCTAGCGGGGGGTCAGATACGCAGTATTTT. Translation: CASSLGPSGGSDTQYF.

This chain joins TRBV28 and TRBJ1-5, with D possibly matching TRBD1 (6 bases). The germline V and J ends were trimmed by 6 bases and 9 bases, with 24 bases remaining between them. This CDR3 region has 16 residues. Germline-derived CDR1 and CDR2 are MDHEN and SYDVKM. The CDR3 DNA reads TGTGCCAGCAGCCAGACAGGAAAGGGTCGGGGTAGGCCCCAGCATTTT. Translating it yields CASSQTGKGRGRPQHF. Looking up the rest from reference TRBV28 and TRBJ1-5 gives the full variable domain: DVKVTQSSRYLVKRTGEKVFLECVQDMDHENMFWYRQDPGLGLRLIYFSYDVKMKEKGDIPEGYSVSREKKERFSLILESASTNQTSMYLCASSQTGKGRGRPQHFGDGTRLSIL.

The chain recombines TRBV20-1 with TRBJ2-5; possible D gene TRBD1, 5 bases. The CDR3 covers 11 residues. The V gene's germline CDR1 is DFQATT and CDR2 SNEGSKA (reference sequence). V was shortened by 6 bases and J by 4 bases, with 9 bases between the two germline ends. The CDR3 loop is CSAHQGETQYF. DNA for the CDR3: TGCAGTGCCCACCAGGGAGAGACCCAGTACTTC.

V gene TRBV4-1 combines with J gene TRBJ1-6; 12 positions agree with TRBD1. J was trimmed by 0 bases and V by 1 base; bases with no gene match: 10. Germline lookup yields CDR1 MGHRA and CDR2 YSYEKL. The CDR3 is 21 residues long. The CDR3 nucleotides read TGCGCCAGCAGCCAAGCCCAACGGGGACAGGGGGCCAGCTCCTATAATTCACCCCTCCACTTT. Translating gives CASSQAQRGQGASSYNSPLHF.

V gene TRBV27 combines with J gene TRBJ1-1; weak D call: TRBD1 (5 bases). Germline V CDR1 and CDR2: MNHEY, SMNVEV (reference sequence). V lost 6 bases and J lost 2, with 10 bases in between. CDR3 size: 13 residues. The DNA for the CDR3 is TGTGCCAGCAGACAGACAGCTAACACTGAAGCTTTCTTT. Amino acids: CASRQTANTEAFF.

The table lists this clone with a few counts. The chain joins TRBV5-4 to TRBJ1-2; 7 nucleotides line up with TRBD1. Trimming took 7 bases from V and 8 from J; bases not matched to a gene: 14. The CDR3 loop spans 14 amino acids. Germline CDR1 and CDR2: SGHNT and YYREEE (reference sequence). CDR3 protein: CASYPRDSRGGYTF. The CDR3 DNA sequence: TGTGCCAGCTACCCAAGGGACAGCCGGGGAGGCTACACCTTC.

The rearrangement joins TRBV18 to TRBJ2-2; D may be TRBD2 (6 bases). This CDR3 spans 17 amino acids. The V end was cut by 0 bases, the J end by 0 bases, with 11 bases between. In germline, CDR1 is KGHSH, CDR2 LQKENI. The CDR3 region is CASSPPSRGTNTGELFF. In DNA form, the CDR3 reads TGTGCCAGCTCACCACCGTCCCGGGGGACGAACACCGGGGAGCTGTTTTTT.

The chain employs TRBV4-3 and TRBJ1-2; 9 nucleotides line up with TRBD1. The CDR3 is 14 residues long. The trim removed 0 bases at V and 4 bases at J, leaving 0 bases unmatched. Germline V CDR1 and CDR2: LGHNA, YSLEER. The CDR3 sequence is CASSQEDRGYGYTF. In nucleotides, the CDR3 is TGCGCCAGCAGCCAAGAGGACAGGGGCTATGGCTACACCTTC.

This clone was observed once. The V gene is TRBV10-2, the J gene TRBJ2-7; D uncertain. The CDR3 contains 13 residues. Per germline, CDR1 WSHSY and CDR2 SAAADI. The germline V and J ends were trimmed by 6 bases and 3 bases, with 12 bases remaining between them. This CDR3 reads CASSATESYEQYF. In nucleotides, the CDR3 is TGCGCCAGCAGCGCCACAGAGAGCTACGAGCAGTACTTC.

V and J are TRBV7-9 and TRBJ2-7; TRBD1 is a possible D gene (5 bases). The ends were cut back, 4 bases at V and 3 bases at J, with 10 bases in the middle. The CDR3 totals 13 residues. Per germline, CDR1 SEHNR and CDR2 FQNEAQ (reference sequence). CDR3 nucleotide sequence: TGTGCCAGCAGCTCCTTCGACAGCTACGAGCAGTACTTC. Protein sequence: CASSSFDSYEQYF.

The chain has TRBV4-1 and TRBJ1-4, with 7 bases fitting TRBD1. Germline trimming cut 0 bases from V and 3 bases from J; bases unmatched to any gene: 10. The CDR3 is made up of 18 amino acids. Germline values: CDR1 MGHRA, CDR2 YSYEKL. The CDR3 is CASSQDGPGTEANEKLFF. The CDR3 DNA reads as TGCGCCAGCAGCCAAGATGGCCCCGGGACAGAGGCTAATGAAAAACTGTTTTTT.

Only one count was recorded for this clone. The gene calls are TRBV2 and TRBJ1-6; TRBD1 is a possible D gene (6 bases). There are 13 residues in the CDR3. The germline V gene encodes CDR1 SNHLY and CDR2 FYNNEI. V lost 11 bases, J lost 8 bases, and 16 bases lay in between. The CDR3 coding sequence is TGTGCCGTCCGGACACCAGGGGATTCACCCCTCCACTTT. The encoded protein is CAVRTPGDSPLHF.

The genes are TRBV6-5 and TRBJ2-2, with TRBD2 matching 10 bases. CDR3 length: 15 residues. The germline V gene has CDR1 MNHEY and CDR2 SVGAGI. V dropped 6 bases and J dropped 7; count of bases not matched to a gene: 8. CDR3 loop: CASSRSGGAFGELFF. CDR3 coding DNA: TGTGCCAGCAGCCGCAGCGGGGGGGCCTTCGGGGAGCTGTTTTTT.